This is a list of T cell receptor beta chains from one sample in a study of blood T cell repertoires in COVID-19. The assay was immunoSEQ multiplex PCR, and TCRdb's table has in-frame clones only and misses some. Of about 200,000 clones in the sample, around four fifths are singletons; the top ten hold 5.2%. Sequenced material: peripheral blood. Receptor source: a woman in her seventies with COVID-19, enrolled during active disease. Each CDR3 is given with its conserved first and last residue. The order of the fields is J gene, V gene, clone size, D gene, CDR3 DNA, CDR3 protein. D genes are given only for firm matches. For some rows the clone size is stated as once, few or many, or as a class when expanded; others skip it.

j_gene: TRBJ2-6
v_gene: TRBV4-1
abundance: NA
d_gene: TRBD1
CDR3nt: TGCGCCAGCAGCCTCGGAGGCAGGGGGCGATCTGGGGCCAACGTCCTGACTTTC
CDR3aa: CASSLGGRGRSGANVLTF

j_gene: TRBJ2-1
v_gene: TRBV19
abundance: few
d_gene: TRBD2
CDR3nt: TGTGCCAGTAGTAGTTCAGCACTAGCGCCCTCCAATGAGCAGTTCTTC
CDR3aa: CASSSSALAPSNEQFF

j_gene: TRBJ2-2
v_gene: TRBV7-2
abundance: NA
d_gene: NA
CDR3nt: TGTGCCAGCAGCTTCCTACTGACTAGTCACACCGGGGAGCTGTTTTTT
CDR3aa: CASSFLLTSHTGELFF

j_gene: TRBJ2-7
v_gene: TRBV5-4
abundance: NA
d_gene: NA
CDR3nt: TGTGCCAGCAGCCCACGGGATCAGTGGGAGCAGTACTTC
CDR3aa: CASSPRDQWEQYF

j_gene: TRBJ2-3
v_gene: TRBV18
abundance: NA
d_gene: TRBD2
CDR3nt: TGTGCCAGCTCACCCCGGCGCATAGGCGCGGGAGGGCCGGATACGCAGTATTTT
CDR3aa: CASSPRRIGAGGPDTQYF

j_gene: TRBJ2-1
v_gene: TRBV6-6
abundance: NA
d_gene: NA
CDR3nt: TGTGCCCACGGGGAACCCCACCTCGGGAATGAGCAGTTCTTC
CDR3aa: CAHGEPHLGNEQFF

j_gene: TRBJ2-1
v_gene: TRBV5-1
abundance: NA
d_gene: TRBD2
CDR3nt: TGCGCCAGCAGCTTGGGACTAGCGGGAACAGATGAGCAGTTCTTC
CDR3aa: CASSLGLAGTDEQFF

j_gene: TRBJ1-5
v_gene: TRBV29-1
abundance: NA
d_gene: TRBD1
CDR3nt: TGCAGCGTTAGACAGGGGATCCGGCGCAATCAGCCCCAGCATTTT
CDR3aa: CSVRQGIRRNQPQHF

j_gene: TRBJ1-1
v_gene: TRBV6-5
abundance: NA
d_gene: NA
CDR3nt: TGTGCCACCTCCTTGGCAGAATTTGAAGCTTTCTTT
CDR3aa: CATSLAEFEAFF

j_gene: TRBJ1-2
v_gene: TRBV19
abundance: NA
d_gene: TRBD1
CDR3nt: TGTGCCAGTAGCCCCTGGACAGGGGGCCTTAGAGACTATGGCTACACCTTC
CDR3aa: CASSPWTGGLRDYGYTF

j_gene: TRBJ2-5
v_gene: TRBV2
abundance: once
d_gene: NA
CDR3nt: TGTGCCAGCAGTGAAATCCGGCCAGGGAGGCGAGAGACCCAGTACTTC
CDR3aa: CASSEIRPGRRETQYF

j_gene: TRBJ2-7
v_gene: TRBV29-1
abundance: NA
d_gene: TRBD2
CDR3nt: TGCAGCGGGAGGGGGTGGGCGACTAGCGGTTTCTGGGAGCAGTACTTC
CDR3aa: CSGRGWATSGFWEQYF

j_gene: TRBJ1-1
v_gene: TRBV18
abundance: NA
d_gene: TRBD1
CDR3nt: TGTGCCAGCTCACCACCAGGACAGGGGGCGCGTATCACTGAAGCTTTCTTT
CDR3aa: CASSPPGQGARITEAFF

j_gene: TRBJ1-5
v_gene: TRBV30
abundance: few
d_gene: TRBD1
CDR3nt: TGTGCCTGGACCGACAGGGGTCAGCCCCAGCATTTT
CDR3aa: CAWTDRGQPQHF

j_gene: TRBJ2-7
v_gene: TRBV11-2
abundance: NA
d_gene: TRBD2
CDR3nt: TGTGCCAGCAGCAAAGGACTAGCGGGAGGTATGTCCTATACCTACGAGCAGTACTTC
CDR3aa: CASSKGLAGGMSYTYEQYF

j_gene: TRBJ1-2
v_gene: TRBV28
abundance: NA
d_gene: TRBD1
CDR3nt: TGTGCCAGCAGTACCCCAGGGGGCCCTAAATACTATGGCTACACCTTC
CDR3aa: CASSTPGGPKYYGYTF

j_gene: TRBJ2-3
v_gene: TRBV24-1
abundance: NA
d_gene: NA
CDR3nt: TGTGCCACCAGTGCTTCAGCGGCGCGCCCCACAGATACGCAGTATTTT
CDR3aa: CATSASAARPTDTQYF

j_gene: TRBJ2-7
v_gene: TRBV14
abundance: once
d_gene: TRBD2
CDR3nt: TGTGCCAGCATCCAAGATGTGGGACTAGCGGGAGAACTCCCTGGGGAGCAGTACTTC
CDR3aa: CASIQDVGLAGELPGEQYF

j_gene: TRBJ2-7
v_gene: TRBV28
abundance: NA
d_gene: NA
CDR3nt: TGTGCCAGCACCAATTTCTACGAGCAGTACTTC
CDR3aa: CASTNFYEQYF

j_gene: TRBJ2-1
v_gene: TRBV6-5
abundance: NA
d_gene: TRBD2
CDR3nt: TGTGCCAGCAGTCGGACTAGCGCAGCCTACAATGAGCAGTTCTTC
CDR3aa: CASSRTSAAYNEQFF

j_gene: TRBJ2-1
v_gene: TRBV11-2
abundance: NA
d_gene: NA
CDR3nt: TGTGCCAGCACCCCAAGGCCGGGGAATGAGCAGTTCTTC
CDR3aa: CASTPRPGNEQFF

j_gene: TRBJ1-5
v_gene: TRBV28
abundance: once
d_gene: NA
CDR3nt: TGTGCCAGCAGGACAGTTAATCAGCCCCAGCATTTT
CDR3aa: CASRTVNQPQHF

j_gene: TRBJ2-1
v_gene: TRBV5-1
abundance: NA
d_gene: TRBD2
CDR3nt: TGCGCCAGCAGCTTCTCTAGCGGGAGAAGAAATGAGCAGTTCTTC
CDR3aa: CASSFSSGRRNEQFF

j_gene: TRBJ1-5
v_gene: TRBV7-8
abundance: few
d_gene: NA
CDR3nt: TGTGCCAGCAGCCAAGAAGCTCGGTACCAGCCCCAGCATTTT
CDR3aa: CASSQEARYQPQHF

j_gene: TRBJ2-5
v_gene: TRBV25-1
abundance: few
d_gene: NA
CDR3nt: TGTGCCAGCAGTGAATCTCTGCGGAGGACCCAGTACTTC
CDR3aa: CASSESLRRTQYF

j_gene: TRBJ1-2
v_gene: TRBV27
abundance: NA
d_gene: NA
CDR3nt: TGTGCCAGCAGTTTAAGGGGGACCCCTGAACGCGGCTATGGCTACACCTTC
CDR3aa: CASSLRGTPERGYGYTF

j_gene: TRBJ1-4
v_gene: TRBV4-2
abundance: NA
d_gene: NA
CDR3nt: TGTGCCAGCAGCAAGAGGGCTGTGGGGGGAAGTAAAACTAATGAAAAACTGTTTTTT
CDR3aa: CASSKRAVGGSKTNEKLFF

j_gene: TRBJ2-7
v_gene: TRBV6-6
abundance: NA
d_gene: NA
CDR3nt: TGTGCCAGCAGTTATTGGCCCCAGACCTACGAGCAGTACTTC
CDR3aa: CASSYWPQTYEQYF

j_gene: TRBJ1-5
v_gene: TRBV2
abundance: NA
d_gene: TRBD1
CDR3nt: TGTGCCAGTTCCCAACAGGGGGCTGGTCAGCCCCAGCATTTT
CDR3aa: CASSQQGAGQPQHF

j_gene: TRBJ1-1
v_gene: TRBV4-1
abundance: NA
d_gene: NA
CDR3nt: TGCGCCAGCAGCCAACTCGATCAGGACAGAGCTTTCTTT
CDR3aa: CASSQLDQDRAFF

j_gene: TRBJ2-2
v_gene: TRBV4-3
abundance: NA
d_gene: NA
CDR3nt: TGCGCCAGCAGGGCAGGATCGAACACCGGGGAGCTGTTTTTT
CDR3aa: CASRAGSNTGELFF

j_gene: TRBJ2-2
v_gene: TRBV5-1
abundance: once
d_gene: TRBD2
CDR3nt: TGCGCCAGCAGCTTGGCCCTAGCGGCCGGGGAGCTGTTTTTT
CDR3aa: CASSLALAAGELFF

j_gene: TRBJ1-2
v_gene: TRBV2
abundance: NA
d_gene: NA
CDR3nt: TGTGCCAGCAGCTTAGACTCGAGGGACTATGGCTACACCTTC
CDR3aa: CASSLDSRDYGYTF

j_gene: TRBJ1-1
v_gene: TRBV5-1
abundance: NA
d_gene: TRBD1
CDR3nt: TGCGCCAGCAGCGGGCCGGGACAGGAGGTGGGCACTGAAGCTTTCTTT
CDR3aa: CASSGPGQEVGTEAFF

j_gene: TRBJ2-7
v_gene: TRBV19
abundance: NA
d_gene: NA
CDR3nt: TGTGCCAGTAGTAGGACCGGGACATCCAGCTCCTACGAGCAGTACTTC
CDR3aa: CASSRTGTSSSYEQYF

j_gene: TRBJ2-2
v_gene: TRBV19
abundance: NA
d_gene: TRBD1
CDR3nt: TGTGCCACCCGGGACAGGGGTGTTAGGACCGGGGAGCTGTTTTTT
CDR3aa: CATRDRGVRTGELFF

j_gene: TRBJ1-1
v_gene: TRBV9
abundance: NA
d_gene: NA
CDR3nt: TGTGCCAGCAGCGTAGCACCCACACAGGCGAAGGGTAACACTGAAGCTTTCTTT
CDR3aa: CASSVAPTQAKGNTEAFF

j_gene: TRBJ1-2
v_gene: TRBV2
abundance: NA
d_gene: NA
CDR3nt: TGTGCCAGCAGTGTAGATAGCACGGGCTATGGCTACACCTTC
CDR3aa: CASSVDSTGYGYTF

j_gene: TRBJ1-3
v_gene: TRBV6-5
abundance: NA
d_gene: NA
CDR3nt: TGTGCCAGCAGTTACTCGACGGGGATGGGGAACACCATATATTTT
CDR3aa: CASSYSTGMGNTIYF

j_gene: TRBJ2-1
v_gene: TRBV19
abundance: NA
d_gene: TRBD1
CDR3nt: TGTGCCAGTAGTACACAGGGGCGCTCCTACAATGAGCAGTTCTTC
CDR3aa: CASSTQGRSYNEQFF

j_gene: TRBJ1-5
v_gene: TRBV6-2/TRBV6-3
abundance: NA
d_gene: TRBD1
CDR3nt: TGTGCCAGCAGTTACAAGACAGGGACCGGCAATCAGCCCCAGCATTTT
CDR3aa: CASSYKTGTGNQPQHF

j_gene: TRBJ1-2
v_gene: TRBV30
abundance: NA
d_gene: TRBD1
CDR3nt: TGTGCCTGGGTTCGTATACCGGGACAGGGGAACGGCTACACCTTC
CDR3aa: CAWVRIPGQGNGYTF

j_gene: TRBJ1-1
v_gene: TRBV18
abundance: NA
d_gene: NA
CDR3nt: TGTGCCAGCTCACTTAACACGGGTGGAAACACTGAAGCTTTCTTT
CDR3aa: CASSLNTGGNTEAFF

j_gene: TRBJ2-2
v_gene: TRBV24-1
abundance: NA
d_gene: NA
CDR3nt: TGTGCCACCAGTTCCAGGAGGGGATCAAGTATTGGGACCGGGGAGCTGTTTTTT
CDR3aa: CATSSRRGSSIGTGELFF

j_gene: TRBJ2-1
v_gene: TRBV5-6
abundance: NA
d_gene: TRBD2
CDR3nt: TGTGCCAGCAGCTTGCGTCTAGCGGGAGCCTACAATGAGCAGTTCTTC
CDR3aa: CASSLRLAGAYNEQFF

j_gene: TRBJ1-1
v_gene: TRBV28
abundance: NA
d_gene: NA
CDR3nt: TGTGCCAGCAGCCTCGAGCTTGAAGCTTTCTTT
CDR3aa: CASSLELEAFF

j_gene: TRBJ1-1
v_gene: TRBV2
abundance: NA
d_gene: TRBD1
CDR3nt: TGTGCCAGCAGTCGACAGGGGGCCCCTGAAGCTTTCTTT
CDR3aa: CASSRQGAPEAFF

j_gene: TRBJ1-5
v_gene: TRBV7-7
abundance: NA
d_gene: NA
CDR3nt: TGTGCCAGCAGCCCGGCGGTCGGGTGCAGCAATCAGCCCCAGCATTTT
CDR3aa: CASSPAVGCSNQPQHF

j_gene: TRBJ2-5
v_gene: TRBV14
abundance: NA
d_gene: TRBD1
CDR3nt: TGTGCCAGCAGCCAACTAATACAGGGGACCCAAGAGACCCAGTACTTC
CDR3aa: CASSQLIQGTQETQYF

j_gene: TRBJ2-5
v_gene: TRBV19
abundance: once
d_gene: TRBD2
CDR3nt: TGTGCCAGTAGCCCCGGACTAGCGGGAGATCGGGAGACCCAGTACTTC
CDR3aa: CASSPGLAGDRETQYF

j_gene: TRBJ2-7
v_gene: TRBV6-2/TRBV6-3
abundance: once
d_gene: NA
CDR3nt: TGTGCCAGCAGTTACGCAGCTCCCGGGGAGCAGTACTTC
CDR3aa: CASSYAAPGEQYF

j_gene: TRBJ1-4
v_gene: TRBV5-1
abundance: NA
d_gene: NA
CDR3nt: TGCGCCAGCAGTTCCGAGGGAAGGGCTAATGAAAAACTGTTTTTT
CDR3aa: CASSSEGRANEKLFF

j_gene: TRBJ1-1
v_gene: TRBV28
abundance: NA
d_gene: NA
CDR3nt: TGTGCCAGCAGTTTAGGAGGGGAGACTGAAGCTTTCTTT
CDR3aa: CASSLGGETEAFF

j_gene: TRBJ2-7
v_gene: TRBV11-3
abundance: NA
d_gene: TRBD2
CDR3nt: TGTGCCAGCAGTTTAGCGGGAGGGAAGGCGAACGAGCAGTACTTC
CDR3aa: CASSLAGGKANEQYF

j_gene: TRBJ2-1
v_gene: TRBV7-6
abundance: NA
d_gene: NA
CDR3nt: TGTGCCAGCAGCTTAACAGACCCCACCTACAATGAGCAGTTCTTC
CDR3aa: CASSLTDPTYNEQFF

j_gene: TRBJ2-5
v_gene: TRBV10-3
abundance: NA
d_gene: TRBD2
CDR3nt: TGTGCCATCAGTGTGACGCGGGGGGAAGAGACCCAGTACTTC
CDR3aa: CAISVTRGEETQYF

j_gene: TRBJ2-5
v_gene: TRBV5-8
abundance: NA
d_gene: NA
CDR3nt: TGTGCCAGCAGCTTGGTGGCAGGAATTAGGATCCAGACCCAGTACTTC
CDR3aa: CASSLVAGIRIQTQYF